A selection of T cell receptor beta chains follows, all from one sample in a study of glioma-infiltrating T cells after dendritic cell vaccination. Using immunoSEQ multiplex PCR, the repertoire was profiled, and TCRdb retains in-frame clones only, with some absent. Of fewer than 85,000 clones listed, 82% are singletons. The material was blood, obtained before dendritic cell vaccination. These receptors all stem from a human donor with glioblastoma. The CDR3 runs from the conserved cysteine through the conserved F or W. D genes are given only for firm matches. Clone sizes are given selectively: once, few, many, or a class where the clone is expanded.

cdr3_nt	cdr3_aa	d_call	j_call	v_call	clone_size
TGTGCTAGTGGTTTGGTACGGACGGGGGGTGGGAATGAGCAGTTCTTC	CASGLVRTGGGNEQFF	TRBD2	TRBJ2-1	TRBV12-5	-
TGTGCCACTCATAACAGGGCCAGGCAGGCCCAGCATTTT	CATHNRARQAQHF	-	TRBJ1-5	TRBV19	-
TGTGCCAGTAGGACGGGAGTTTGGGGAGAGACCCAGTACTTC	CASRTGVWGETQYF	-	TRBJ2-5	TRBV19	-
TGTGCCAGCTCACCTCCCCGCCCAGGGGGCGGGGAGACCCAGTACTTC	CASSPPRPGGGETQYF	TRBD1	TRBJ2-5	TRBV18	-
TGTGCCAGCAGCAAAGGACCGGACAGAACAAGCACAGATACGCAGTATTTT	CASSKGPDRTSTDTQYF	-	TRBJ2-3	TRBV5-4	-
TGTGCCACCAGCAGCGGGACAGGGGGAGGCAGGGGTCAGCCCCAGCATTTT	CATSSGTGGGRGQPQHF	TRBD1	TRBJ1-5	TRBV15	-
TGTGCCAGCCGTAACGACGGGAATTCACCCCTCCACTTT	CASRNDGNSPLHF	-	TRBJ1-6	TRBV7-2	-
TGCGCCAGCAGACCCGACAGGGTGACTAATGAAAAACTGTTTTTT	CASRPDRVTNEKLFF	TRBD1	TRBJ1-4	TRBV5-1	-
TGCGCCAGCAGCCATGGGGGACAGCGAGCTGAAGCTTTCTTT	CASSHGGQRAEAFF	TRBD1	TRBJ1-1	TRBV4-1	-
TGTGCCAGCAGTTTTTGGGGCGGTAGTTTGGAGACCCAGTACTTC	CASSFWGGSLETQYF	-	TRBJ2-5	TRBV27	-
TGTGCCAGCAGTTTAAAAGCTCTTTCCTACAATGAGCAGTTCTTC	CASSLKALSYNEQFF	-	TRBJ2-1	TRBV27	-
TGTGCCAGCAGCAAATGGCAGGGGTTAAGCTCCTATAATTCACCCCTCCACTTT	CASSKWQGLSSYNSPLHF	-	TRBJ1-6	TRBV21-1	-
TGCGCCAGCAGCTTGGTTACGAGTGGGCCGAGCCTTTTTGCGGGAGGAACCGGGGAGCTGTTTTTT	CASSLVTSGPSLFAGGTGELFF	TRBD2	TRBJ2-2	TRBV5-1	-
TGTGCCAGCAGTGTTCCCCGGGCGGGGTTGGGGGAGCCCTTCTATGGCTACACCTTC	CASSVPRAGLGEPFYGYTF	-	TRBJ1-2	TRBV2	-
TGTGCCAGCAGCCCACGTTCAGGAACCCAGTACTTC	CASSPRSGTQYF	-	TRBJ2-5	TRBV7-6	-
TGTGCCAGCTCACCACTAATTAACAATCAGGGAACAACTAACTATGGCTACACCTTC	CASSPLINNQGTTNYGYTF	-	TRBJ1-2	TRBV18	once
TGTGCCACCAGCATACGGACAGGGGGCTCACGAGGTCAGCCCCAGCATTTT	CATSIRTGGSRGQPQHF	TRBD1	TRBJ1-5	TRBV15	-
TGTGCCAGCATTAATCGGGATTCTAATGAAAAACTGTTTTTT	CASINRDSNEKLFF	-	TRBJ1-4	TRBV5-8	-
TGCGCCAGCAGCCCCGGAAGGGGGGGGCTTGGGGTCTTC	CASSPGRGGLGVF	-	TRBJ2-1	TRBV5-1	-
TGTGCCAGCAGTGAAGCTCGCGGGGTTGGGACTGAAGCTTTCTTT	CASSEARGVGTEAFF	-	TRBJ1-1	TRBV2	-